This is a list of T cell receptor beta chains from one sample in a study of T-cell reconstitution after alpha-beta-depleted transplantation in children. Using its own MiXCR run on the PCR reads, TCRdb lists one record per CDR3 protein. The table has fewer than 550,000 distinct CDR3 sequences, under 12% seen once; the top ten hold around 2.2%. Sequences were derived from PBMCs, sampled before TCRalphabeta/CD19-depleted stem cell transplant. These receptors were taken from a child aged 2-15 years with inherited bone marrow failure, due to receive a stem cell transplant. The CDR3 runs from the conserved cysteine through the conserved F or W. The order of the fields is J gene, D gene, clone size, V gene, CDR3 DNA, CDR3 protein. The D gene is left open where the match is weak. Where a row states a size, it is once, few, many or the class of an expanded clone; other rows omit it.

J: TRBJ2-4; D: -; size: -; V: TRBV7-9; DNA: TGTGCCAGCAGCTCAGAGACCGGATCCCCCCCATACTTC; CDR3: CASSSETGSPPYF
J: TRBJ2-7; D: -; size: many; V: TRBV13; DNA: TGTGCCAGCACCCCTCCAGGGGATTATCCCGACGAGCAGTACTTC; CDR3: CASTPPGDYPDEQYF
J: TRBJ2-3; D: TRBD1; size: few; V: TRBV7-8; DNA: TGTGCCAGCAGCTCTTACAGGGGCGGGTTGAACACAGATACGCAGTATTTT; CDR3: CASSSYRGGLNTDTQYF
J: TRBJ2-6; D: -; size: few; V: TRBV7-2; DNA: TGTGCCAGCAGCTTTTACCTTTCTGGGGCCAACGTCCTGACTTTC; CDR3: CASSFYLSGANVLTF
J: TRBJ2-2; D: TRBD1; size: many; V: TRBV5-5; DNA: TGTGCCAGCAGTTCGACAGGGATCACCGGGGAGCTGTTTTTT; CDR3: CASSSTGITGELFF
J: TRBJ2-7; D: TRBD2; size: few; V: TRBV20-1; DNA: TGCAGTGTCCAACCGGGACTAGCGCTCGAGCAGTACTTC; CDR3: CSVQPGLALEQYF
J: TRBJ2-1; D: -; size: many; V: TRBV5-1; DNA: TGCGCCAGCAGCTTGGTCGGGGGGCTCTACAATGAGCAGTTCTTC; CDR3: CASSLVGGLYNEQFF
J: TRBJ2-7; D: TRBD1; size: -; V: TRBV29-1; DNA: TGCAGCGTCCGAACAGGGGTATCCTACGAGCAGTACTTC; CDR3: CSVRTGVSYEQYF
J: TRBJ2-5; D: -; size: -; V: TRBV20-1; DNA: TGCAGTGCTAGTGCCAATTCTTGGACCCAGTACTTC; CDR3: CSASANSWTQYF
J: TRBJ2-1; D: -; size: few; V: TRBV7-2; DNA: TGTGCCAGCAGCCAGAGAGACTCCTACAATGAGCAGTTCTTC; CDR3: CASSQRDSYNEQFF
J: TRBJ2-1; D: -; size: -; V: TRBV29-1; DNA: TGCAGCGTTGAAGAGGGGAGCCACTTAACTTACAATGAGCAGTTCTTC; CDR3: CSVEEGSHLTYNEQFF
J: TRBJ2-6; D: TRBD1; size: -; V: TRBV6-2/TRBV6-3; DNA: TGTGCCAGCAGTCTGGACAGGGAGGACTCTGGGGCCAACGTCCTGACTTTC; CDR3: CASSLDREDSGANVLTF
J: TRBJ2-1; D: -; size: many; V: TRBV27; DNA: TGTGCCAGCAGCGGGGCCTTCAATGAGCAGTTCTTC; CDR3: CASSGAFNEQFF
J: TRBJ2-1; D: TRBD2; size: once; V: TRBV7-9; DNA: TGTGCCAGCAGCAAGACTAGCGGGAGTTTGGGTGAGCAGTTCTTC; CDR3: CASSKTSGSLGEQFF
J: TRBJ2-5; D: TRBD2; size: many; V: TRBV20-1; DNA: TGCAGTGTCCACCCGGGACTATCGAATCAAGAGACCCAGTACTTC; CDR3: CSVHPGLSNQETQYF
J: TRBJ2-1; D: TRBD2; size: many; V: TRBV3-1; DNA: TGTGCCAGCAGCCACTCAACCGGGACTAGCGCGGGTGAGCAGTTCTTC; CDR3: CASSHSTGTSAGEQFF
J: TRBJ1-5; D: -; size: -; V: TRBV29-1; DNA: TGCAGCGTTGTGACGGGGGGGGACTATAGCAATCAGCCCCAGCATTTT; CDR3: CSVVTGGDYSNQPQHF
J: TRBJ2-3; D: TRBD1; size: many; V: TRBV29-1; DNA: TGCAGCGTTGAATTTGCGGACAGGAACACAGATACGCAGTATTTT; CDR3: CSVEFADRNTDTQYF
J: TRBJ2-5; D: TRBD2; size: many; V: TRBV28; DNA: TGTGCCAGCAGTGGTCTCTTAGGGACTAGCGGGAGTGAACAAGAGACCCAGTACTTC; CDR3: CASSGLLGTSGSEQETQYF